The text below deals with one T cell receptor beta chain. Its antigen is as yet unknown. These data originate in a study of T cell responses to AZD1222 COVID-19 vaccine. V shed 0 bases and J 4 bases; nucleotides not matched to a gene: 6. The CDR3 spans 15 residues. Germline V gives CDR1 SGHRS, CDR2 YFSETQ. Some clones are missing from TCRdb's copy, which holds only in-frame ones; the method was immunoSEQ multiplex PCR. The sample has more than 50,000 clones; 70% to 90% are singletons. Broader study findings: Possibly, clonal diversity was underestimated; donors were largely white British and included more females. After the peak T cell response, and only then, were repertoires sampled. Just a handful of people given AZD1222 tested seropositive at baseline. Close to half of all spike-specific TCRs reportedly target regions of the variants that are unmutated.

J is TRBJ1-1 and V is TRBV5-1, with 7 bases that match TRBD1. The receptor was isolated from an adult in good health. The sample consisted of peripheral blood, taken on day 0 of AZD1222 vaccination. Here the CDR3 reads CASSLGQGIITEAFF. CDR3 DNA: TGCGCCAGCAGCTTGGGACAGGGAATAATCACTGAAGCTTTCTTT.